This paragraph covers one TCR beta chain sequence. Its matching antigen is unknown. The source of the sample is a study of shared clonotypes between healthy human individuals. Regarding the study as a whole: Only blood was sampled, and tissue TCR repertoires likely differ from blood ones.

The CDR3 loop spans 16 amino acids. V was clipped by 4 bases and J by 9 bases; unmatched bases: 11. Germline V gene sequence: CDR1 SGHNT, CDR2 YYREEE (reference sequence). The sequenced material, unsorted PBMC DNA, was run on ten immunoSEQ deep assay plates. Sequenced by immunoSEQ multiplex PCR; TCRdb stores in-frame clones only, minus some. The sample records around 500,000 clones, approximately 79% being singletons. This receptor was taken from a woman in her thirties or forties in good health. Some clones in this sample may be carry-over from other donors' samples. The sample consisted of PBMCs. V gene TRBV5-4 combines with J gene TRBJ2-1; 12 bases are a match to TRBD2. As DNA, the CDR3 is TGTGCCAGCAGCCCAGCTAGCGGGAGGGCCCTTGGTGAGCAGTTCTTC. This gives the protein CASSPASGRALGEQFF.